Listed below are T cell receptor beta chains from one sample, sequenced in a study of molecular identifiers for immune sequencing clone quantification. TCRdb redid the calling of the PCR reads with MiXCR, one entry per CDR3 protein. The table lists 490,000 or so distinct CDR3 sequences, roughly 23% of them singletons. Sequenced: naive CD8+ T cells from blood, with Jurkat cell RNA spiked in. These TCRs come from a human donor in good health. Some libraries in this study had Jurkat cell RNA spiked in. Both conserved end residues are part of each CDR3. The D gene is left open where the match is weak. Some rows mark clone size as missing; the rest say once, few, many or name a class of expanded clone.

CASSLGLAPGEQYF,TGTGCCAGCAGCTTGGGACTCGCGCCCGGCGAGCAGTACTTC,TRBJ2-7,NA,few,TRBV7-9
CASSTPAGEQYF,TGTGCCAGCAGCACCCCTGCGGGCGAGCAGTACTTC,TRBJ2-7,NA,many,TRBV12-3/TRBV12-4
CASSPPGLIFQETQYF,TGTGCCAGCAGCCCCCCAGGACTAATATTCCAAGAGACCCAGTACTTC,TRBJ2-5,NA,NA,TRBV3-1
CASSWTEFNQPQHF,TGTGCCAGCAGTTGGACGGAATTCAATCAGCCCCAGCATTTT,TRBJ1-5,NA,few,TRBV6-2/TRBV6-3
CASSIDRGLMDEQFF,TGTGCCAGCAGTATCGACAGGGGATTAATGGATGAGCAGTTCTTC,TRBJ2-1,TRBD1,many,TRBV12-3/TRBV12-4
CASSMPPGGEAFF,TGTGCCAGTAGTATGCCCCCGGGGGGAGAAGCTTTCTTT,TRBJ1-1,NA,NA,TRBV19
CSVEDLGRETQYF,TGCAGCGTTGAAGATCTTGGACGTGAGACCCAGTACTTC,TRBJ2-5,NA,NA,TRBV29-1
CSVTHTRNTAAFF,TGCAGCGTAACCCACACGAGGAACACTGCAGCTTTCTTT,TRBJ1-1,NA,few,TRBV29-1
CASRSLGTQYF,TGTGCCAGCAGGAGCCTTGGGACCCAGTACTTC,TRBJ2-5,NA,few,TRBV12-3/TRBV12-4
CASSSPRDNYHEQYF,TGTGCCAGCAGCTCCCCCCGGGACAACTACCACGAGCAGTACTTC,TRBJ2-7,NA,many,TRBV7-9
CASSYSLGEQYF,TGTGCCAGCAGTTACTCGTTGGGCGAGCAGTACTTC,TRBJ2-7,NA,many,TRBV6-2/TRBV6-3
CASSEDGRRNTEAFF,TGTGCCAGCAGTGAGGATGGCAGGAGAAACACTGAAGCTTTCTTT,TRBJ1-1,NA,few,TRBV2
CATSRGQAQDTDTQYF,TGTGCCACCAGCAGAGGTCAGGCCCAAGACACAGATACGCAGTATTTT,TRBJ2-3,NA,many,TRBV15
CASSQVAGGPYEQYF,TGTGCCAGCAGCCAAGTAGCGGGGGGCCCCTACGAGCAGTACTTC,TRBJ2-7,TRBD2,many,TRBV11-2
CATSLGRFAQPQHF,TGTGCCACCAGCTTGGGCCGCTTTGCCCAGCCCCAGCATTTT,TRBJ1-5,NA,many,TRBV15
CASSLMDRGGSGELFF,TGTGCCAGCAGCCTAATGGACAGGGGGGGGTCCGGGGAGCTGTTTTTT,TRBJ2-2,TRBD1,NA,TRBV9